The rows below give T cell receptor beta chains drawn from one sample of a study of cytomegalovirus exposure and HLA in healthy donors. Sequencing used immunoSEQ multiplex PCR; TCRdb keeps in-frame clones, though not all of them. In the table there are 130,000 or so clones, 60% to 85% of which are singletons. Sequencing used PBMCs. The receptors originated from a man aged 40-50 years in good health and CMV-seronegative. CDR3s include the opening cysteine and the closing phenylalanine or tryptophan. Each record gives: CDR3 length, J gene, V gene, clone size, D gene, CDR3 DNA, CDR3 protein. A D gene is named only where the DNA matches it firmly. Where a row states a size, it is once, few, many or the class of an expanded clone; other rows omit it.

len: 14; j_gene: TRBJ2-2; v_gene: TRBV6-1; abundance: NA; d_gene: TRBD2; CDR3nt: TGTGCCAGCCCGGGACTAACAAACACCGGGGAGCTGTTTTTT; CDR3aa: CASPGLTNTGELFF
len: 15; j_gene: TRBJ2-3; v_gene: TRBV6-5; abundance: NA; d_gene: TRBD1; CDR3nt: TGTGCCAGCAGTTCCCCGGGACAGGGAACAGATACGCAGTATTTT; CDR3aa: CASSSPGQGTDTQYF
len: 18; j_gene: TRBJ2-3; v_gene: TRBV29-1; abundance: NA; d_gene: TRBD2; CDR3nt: TGCAGCGTTGAGGGGACTAGCGGGGGGCCGGGGATCACAGATACGCAGTATTTT; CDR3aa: CSVEGTSGGPGITDTQYF
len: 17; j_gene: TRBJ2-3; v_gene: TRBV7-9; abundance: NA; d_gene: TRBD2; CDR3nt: TGTGCCAGCAGCGAGACGATAGCGGGAGAGGGCACAGATACGCAGTATTTT; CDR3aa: CASSETIAGEGTDTQYF
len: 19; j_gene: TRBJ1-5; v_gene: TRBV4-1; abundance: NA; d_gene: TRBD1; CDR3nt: TGCGCCAGCAGCCAAGAGGGTCCCCCGGCAGGGGGCGCCAATCAGCCCCAGCATTTT; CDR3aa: CASSQEGPPAGGANQPQHF
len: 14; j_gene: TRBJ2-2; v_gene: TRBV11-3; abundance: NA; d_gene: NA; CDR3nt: TGTGCCAGCAGCTTAAGGGCAGGGACCGGGGAGCTGTTTTTT; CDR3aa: CASSLRAGTGELFF
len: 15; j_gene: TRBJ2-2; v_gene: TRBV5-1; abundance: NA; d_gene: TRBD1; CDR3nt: TGCGCCAGCAGCATTCGACAGGGGGCGACCGGGGAGCTGTTTTTT; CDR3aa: CASSIRQGATGELFF
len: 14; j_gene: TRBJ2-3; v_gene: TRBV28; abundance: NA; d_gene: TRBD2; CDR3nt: TGTGCCAGCAGACTAGCGGGAGGGCCAGATACGCAGTATTTT; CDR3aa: CASRLAGGPDTQYF
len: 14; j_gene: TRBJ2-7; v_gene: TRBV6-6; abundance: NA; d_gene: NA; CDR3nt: TGTGCCAGCAGTTACCGCGGGAACCCCTACGAGCAGTACTTC; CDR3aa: CASSYRGNPYEQYF
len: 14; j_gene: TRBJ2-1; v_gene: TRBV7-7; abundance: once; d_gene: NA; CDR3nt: TGTGCCAGCAGCTTAGGACTAGGTGACAATGAGCAGTTCTTC; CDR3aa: CASSLGLGDNEQFF
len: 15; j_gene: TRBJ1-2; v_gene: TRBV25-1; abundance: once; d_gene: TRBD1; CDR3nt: TGTGCCAGCAGTGAATCCGGGACAGGGGGCTATGGCTACACCTTC; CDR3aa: CASSESGTGGYGYTF
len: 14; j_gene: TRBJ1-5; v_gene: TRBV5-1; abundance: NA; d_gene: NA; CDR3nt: TGCGCCAGCAGCTTGGAACATAGAGGGCAGCCCCAGCATTTT; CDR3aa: CASSLEHRGQPQHF
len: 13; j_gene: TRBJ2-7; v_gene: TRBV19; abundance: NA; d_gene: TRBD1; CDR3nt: TGTGCCAGTAGTATAACAGGGGCGGGCGAGCAGTACTTC; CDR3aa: CASSITGAGEQYF
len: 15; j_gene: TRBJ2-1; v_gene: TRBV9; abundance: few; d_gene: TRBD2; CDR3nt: TGTGCCAGCAGTGCAAGCGGGGGGGCTTACAATGAGCAGTTCTTC; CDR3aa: CASSASGGAYNEQFF
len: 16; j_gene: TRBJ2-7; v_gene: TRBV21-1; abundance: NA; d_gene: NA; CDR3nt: TGTGCCAGCAGCAAACTAGAGGCTAGCGGGAAGGACGAGCAGTACTTC; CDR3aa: CASSKLEASGKDEQYF
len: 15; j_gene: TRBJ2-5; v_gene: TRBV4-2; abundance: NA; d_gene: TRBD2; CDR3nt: TGTGCCAGCAGCCAGGGACTAGCGGGCCAAGAGACCCAGTACTTC; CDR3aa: CASSQGLAGQETQYF
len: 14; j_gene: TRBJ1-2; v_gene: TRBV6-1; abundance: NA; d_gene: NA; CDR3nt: TGTGCCAGCAGCGACAGGAGATCCAGGTATGGCTACACCTTC; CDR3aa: CASSDRRSRYGYTF
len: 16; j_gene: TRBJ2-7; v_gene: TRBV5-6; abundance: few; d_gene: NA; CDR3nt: TGTGCCAGCAGCTTGGCCGGGCTAGCGAGATACTACGAGCAGTACTTC; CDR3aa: CASSLAGLARYYEQYF
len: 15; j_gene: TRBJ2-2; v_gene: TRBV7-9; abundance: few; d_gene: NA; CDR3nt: TGTGCCAGCAGCTTAACCGGGAGCTCCACCGGGGAGCTGTTTTTT; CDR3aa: CASSLTGSSTGELFF
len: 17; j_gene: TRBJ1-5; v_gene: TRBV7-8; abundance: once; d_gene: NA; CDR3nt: TGTGCCAGCAGCTTTGGGCGGGGGACTTATAGCAATCAGCCCCAGCATTTT; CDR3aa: CASSFGRGTYSNQPQHF
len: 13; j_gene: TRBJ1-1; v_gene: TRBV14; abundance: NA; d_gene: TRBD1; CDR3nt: TGTGCCAGCAGCCACAAGGGGGACAGTAGAGCTTTCTTT; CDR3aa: CASSHKGDSRAFF
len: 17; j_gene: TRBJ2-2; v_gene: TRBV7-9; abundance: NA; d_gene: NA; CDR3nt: TGTGCCAGCAGCGCAGGGGGCGGGAGGGCCGACACCGGGGAGCTGTTTTTT; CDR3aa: CASSAGGGRADTGELFF
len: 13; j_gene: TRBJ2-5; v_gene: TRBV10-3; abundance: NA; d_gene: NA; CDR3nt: TGTGCCATCAGTGATTCAGGGAGGGAGACCCAGTACTTC; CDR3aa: CAISDSGRETQYF
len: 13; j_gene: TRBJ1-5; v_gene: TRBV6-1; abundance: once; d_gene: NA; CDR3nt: TGTGCCAGCGACGACTTCGACAATCAGCCCCAGCATTTT; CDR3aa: CASDDFDNQPQHF
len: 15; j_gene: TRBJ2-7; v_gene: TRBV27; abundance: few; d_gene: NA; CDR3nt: TGTGCCAGCAGTTTAAGGCCAGAGGCCTTCTACGAGCAGTACTTC; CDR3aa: CASSLRPEAFYEQYF
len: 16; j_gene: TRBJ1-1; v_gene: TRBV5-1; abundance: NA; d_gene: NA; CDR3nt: TGCGCCAGCAGCCTGTCCCAACGGGGGGGGAACACTGAAGCTTTCTTT; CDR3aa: CASSLSQRGGNTEAFF
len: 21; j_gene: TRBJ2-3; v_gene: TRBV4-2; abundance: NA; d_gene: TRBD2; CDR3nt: TGTGCCAGCAGCCAAGAACCAGGGCGGGGACTAGCGGGGGGAATCACAGATACGCAGTATTTT; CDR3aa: CASSQEPGRGLAGGITDTQYF
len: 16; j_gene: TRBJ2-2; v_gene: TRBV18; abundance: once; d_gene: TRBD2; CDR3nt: TGTGCCAGCTCACCACCGGGACTAGCGGGGCCCGGGGAGCTGTTTTTT; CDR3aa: CASSPPGLAGPGELFF
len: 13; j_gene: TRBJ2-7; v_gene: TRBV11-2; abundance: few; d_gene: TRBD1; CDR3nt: TGTGCCAGCAGCTTAAGGGGGCCCTACGAGCAGTACTTC; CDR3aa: CASSLRGPYEQYF
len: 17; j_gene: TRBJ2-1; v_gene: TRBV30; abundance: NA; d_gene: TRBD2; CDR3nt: TGTGCCTGGAAAAGAGTCAAACTAGCGGGAGGGCCGAATGAGCAGTTCTTC; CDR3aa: CAWKRVKLAGGPNEQFF
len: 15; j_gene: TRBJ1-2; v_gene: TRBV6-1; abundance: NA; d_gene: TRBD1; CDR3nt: TGTGCCAGCAGTGTCCGGACAGGGGGCGACTATGGCTACACCTTC; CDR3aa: CASSVRTGGDYGYTF